This T cell receptor beta chain derives from a study of spatial heterogeneity in lung cancer. This clonotype was counted ten times or more. V lost 4 bases, J lost 1 base, and 3 bases stayed unmatched. The CDR3 consists of 14 residues. Germline loops: CDR1 MNHEY, CDR2 SVGEGT. TCRdb itself ran the 5' RACE reads through MiXCR, one entry per CDR3 protein. The sample yields approximately 92,000 distinct CDR3 sequences, about an eighth seen once. Time point reported: sample taken at primary tumor resection. Sequenced material: PBMCs, taken at surgery. The chain is built from TRBV6-2 or TRBV6-3 and TRBJ2-7; 8 bases align to TRBD1. The sequence was collected from a male donor with early-stage non-small cell lung cancer. The CDR3 bases are TGTGCCAGCAGTTGGGACAGGACTTCCTACGAGCAGTACTTC. Its translation: CASSWDRTSYEQYF.